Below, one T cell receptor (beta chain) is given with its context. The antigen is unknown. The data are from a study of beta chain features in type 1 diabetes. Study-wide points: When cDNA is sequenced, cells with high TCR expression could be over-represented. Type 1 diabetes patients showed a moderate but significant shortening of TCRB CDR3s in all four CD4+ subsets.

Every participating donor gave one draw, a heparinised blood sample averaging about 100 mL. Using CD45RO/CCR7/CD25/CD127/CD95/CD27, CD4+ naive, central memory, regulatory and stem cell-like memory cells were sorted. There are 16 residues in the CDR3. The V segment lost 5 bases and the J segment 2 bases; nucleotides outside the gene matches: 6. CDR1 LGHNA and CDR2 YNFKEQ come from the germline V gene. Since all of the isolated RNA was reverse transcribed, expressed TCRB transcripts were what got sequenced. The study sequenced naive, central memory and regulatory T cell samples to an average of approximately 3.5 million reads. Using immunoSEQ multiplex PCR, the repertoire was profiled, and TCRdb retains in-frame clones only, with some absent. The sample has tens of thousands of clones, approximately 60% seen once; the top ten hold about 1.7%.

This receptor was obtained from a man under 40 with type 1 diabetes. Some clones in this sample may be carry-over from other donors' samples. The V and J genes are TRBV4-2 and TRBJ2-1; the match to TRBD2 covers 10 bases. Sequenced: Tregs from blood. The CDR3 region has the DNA TGTGCCAGCAGCACCCTAGCGGGGGCCGCCTACAATGAGCAGTTCTTC. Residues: CASSTLAGAAYNEQFF.